This TCR beta chain appears in the sequencing data of a study of cytomegalovirus exposure and HLA in healthy donors. General study findings and limits: Cytomegalovirus association was listed for about 180 TCR beta chains. Subsequent analysis showed first-cohort TCR clusters tending to co-occur in around 130 validation repertoires.

Worth noting for this clone: Its antigen is unidentified.

Clones were read by immunoSEQ multiplex PCR, and TCRdb kept only the in-frame ones, dropping some. The profile shows 120,000 to 150,000 clones, approximately 86% of them singletons. Among the 90 to 150 subjects of the validation cohort, separate from the approximately 700-subject first cohort, were the donors. This CDR3 has 19 residues. Looked up from germline, CDR1 is MDHEN and CDR2 is SYDVKM. J gave up 0 bases and V 6 bases, and 17 bases lay outside the gene matches. This TCR derives from a woman younger than 30 in good health and CMV-seropositive. The chain uses TRBV28 and TRBJ1-1; TRBD1 agrees at 9 bases. Sample: PBMCs. DNA for the CDR3: TGTGCCAGCAGGATGTTTACCGGGACAGGGCCGATCATGAACACTGAAGCTTTCTTT. Residues: CASRMFTGTGPIMNTEAFF.